The rows below give T cell receptor beta chains drawn from one sample of a study of cytomegalovirus exposure and HLA in healthy donors. Produced via immunoSEQ multiplex PCR; TCRdb's table is partial and in-frame only. The sample table includes over 100,000 clones. The sample was PBMCs. The source is a middle-aged woman in good health and CMV-seropositive. Both conserved end residues are part of each CDR3. Each record gives: CDR3 DNA, CDR3 protein, V gene, D gene, J gene. D genes are given only for firm matches.

cdr3_nt: TGTGCCTGGAGCCCTCAGGATAGCTATGGCTACACCTTC
cdr3_aa: CAWSPQDSYGYTF
v_call: TRBV30
d_call: .
j_call: TRBJ1-2

cdr3_nt: TGCAGCGTACACCCCGGGACAGGGGGCGCCGAGCAGTACTTC
cdr3_aa: CSVHPGTGGAEQYF
v_call: TRBV29-1
d_call: TRBD1
j_call: TRBJ2-7

cdr3_nt: TGTGCCAGCAGTCCCCTTCAGGGTCCCACAGATACGCAGTATTTT
cdr3_aa: CASSPLQGPTDTQYF
v_call: TRBV28
d_call: .
j_call: TRBJ2-3

cdr3_nt: TGTGCCAGCAGCTTAGCAAGGACAGGGCTCGAGACCCAGTACTTC
cdr3_aa: CASSLARTGLETQYF
v_call: TRBV7-2
d_call: TRBD1
j_call: TRBJ2-5

cdr3_nt: TGTGCCAGCAGTGCGCTCGGGACAGGGGGCGGCTACACCTTC
cdr3_aa: CASSALGTGGGYTF
v_call: TRBV25-1
d_call: TRBD1
j_call: TRBJ1-2

cdr3_nt: TGTGCCAGCAGTTCGCGGAAGGGGACAGGGGGGAACTATGGCTACACCTTC
cdr3_aa: CASSSRKGTGGNYGYTF
v_call: TRBV2
d_call: TRBD1
j_call: TRBJ1-2

cdr3_nt: TGTGCCAGCAGTCTCGAGCGGGGCTCCTACAATGAGCAGTTCTTC
cdr3_aa: CASSLERGSYNEQFF
v_call: TRBV2
d_call: TRBD2
j_call: TRBJ2-1

cdr3_nt: TGTGCCATCATGAAGGAGGTGGACTACGAGCAGTACTTC
cdr3_aa: CAIMKEVDYEQYF
v_call: TRBV10-3
d_call: .
j_call: TRBJ2-7

cdr3_nt: TGTGCCAGCAGCCCGCGGCTAGCGGGAGGCTACAATGAGCAGTTCTTC
cdr3_aa: CASSPRLAGGYNEQFF
v_call: TRBV5-4
d_call: TRBD2
j_call: TRBJ2-1

cdr3_nt: TGTGCCAGCAGCCCCGACTGGATGCCTGAAGCTTTCTTT
cdr3_aa: CASSPDWMPEAFF
v_call: TRBV6-5
d_call: .
j_call: TRBJ1-1

cdr3_nt: TGTGCCAGCAGCTCGGTGCCCAACACTGAAGCTTTCTTT
cdr3_aa: CASSSVPNTEAFF
v_call: TRBV6-5
d_call: .
j_call: TRBJ1-1

cdr3_nt: TGTGCCAGCAGCCCTGACAGGGGGGTCCGATCACCCCTCCACTTT
cdr3_aa: CASSPDRGVRSPLHF
v_call: TRBV28
d_call: TRBD1
j_call: TRBJ1-6

cdr3_nt: TGTGCCAGCAGTGGCCCACCCGGCTACAATGAGCAGTTCTTC
cdr3_aa: CASSGPPGYNEQFF
v_call: TRBV2
d_call: .
j_call: TRBJ2-1

cdr3_nt: TGTGCCAGCAGTGACAGGGGGCCCTACAATGAGCAGTTCTTC
cdr3_aa: CASSDRGPYNEQFF
v_call: TRBV6-1
d_call: TRBD1
j_call: TRBJ2-1

cdr3_nt: TGTGCCAGCAGCTTAGGGAGTCAGCCCCAGCATTTT
cdr3_aa: CASSLGSQPQHF
v_call: TRBV7-2
d_call: .
j_call: TRBJ1-5

cdr3_nt: TGTGCCAGCAGCCTAACCACAATGAACACTGAAGCTTTCTTT
cdr3_aa: CASSLTTMNTEAFF
v_call: TRBV7-3
d_call: .
j_call: TRBJ1-1

cdr3_nt: TGTGCCAGCAGCTCTTTTGTGTCCGGGAACTACGAGCAGTACTTC
cdr3_aa: CASSSFVSGNYEQYF
v_call: TRBV5-4
d_call: .
j_call: TRBJ2-7

cdr3_nt: TGTGCCACCAGCAGAAGCCTTGGTACCTCTGGAAACACCATATATTTT
cdr3_aa: CATSRSLGTSGNTIYF
v_call: TRBV15
d_call: .
j_call: TRBJ1-3

cdr3_nt: TGCAGCGTTGAAGACCAGCGGGAGAACTACGAGCAGTACTTC
cdr3_aa: CSVEDQRENYEQYF
v_call: TRBV29-1
d_call: TRBD2
j_call: TRBJ2-7

cdr3_nt: TGCAGCGCTAGGACAGGGGATGGCTACACCTTC
cdr3_aa: CSARTGDGYTF
v_call: TRBV29-1
d_call: TRBD1
j_call: TRBJ1-2

cdr3_nt: TGCGCCAGCAGCTTGAGTGGACTAGCGGGGAGCTCCTACGAGCAGTACTTC
cdr3_aa: CASSLSGLAGSSYEQYF
v_call: TRBV5-1
d_call: TRBD2
j_call: TRBJ2-7

cdr3_nt: TGCAGCGGTCAGGACAGCCCTCATCCCGGGGAGCTGTTTTTT
cdr3_aa: CSGQDSPHPGELFF
v_call: TRBV29-1
d_call: .
j_call: TRBJ2-2

cdr3_nt: TGCGCCAGCAGTGAGTCTTTGAGCGGAGCCTACGAGCAGTACTTC
cdr3_aa: CASSESLSGAYEQYF
v_call: TRBV10-1
d_call: .
j_call: TRBJ2-7

cdr3_nt: TGTGCCAGCAGCGCCTCCGCTCAGGGCCCCACAGATACGCAGTATTTT
cdr3_aa: CASSASAQGPTDTQYF
v_call: TRBV7-8
d_call: .
j_call: TRBJ2-3

cdr3_nt: TGTGCCAGCACAGGGAGGAAAGAGACCCAGTACTTC
cdr3_aa: CASTGRKETQYF
v_call: TRBV6-1
d_call: .
j_call: TRBJ2-5

cdr3_nt: TGTGCCAGCAGTTACTCGACCAGCGGGAGGACCTACGAGCAGTACTTC
cdr3_aa: CASSYSTSGRTYEQYF
v_call: TRBV6-5
d_call: TRBD2
j_call: TRBJ2-7

cdr3_nt: TGTGCCAGCAGCTCAGACAGGGTTGGATCAGCCCAGCATTTT
cdr3_aa: CASSSDRVGSAQHF
v_call: TRBV5-4
d_call: TRBD1
j_call: TRBJ1-5

cdr3_nt: TGTGCCAGCAGCTTACTGGACAGGGGAAATCAGCCCCAGCATTTT
cdr3_aa: CASSLLDRGNQPQHF
v_call: TRBV7-8
d_call: TRBD1
j_call: TRBJ1-5

cdr3_nt: TGCAGTGCCGGGTTCTCGGAGACCCAGTACTTC
cdr3_aa: CSAGFSETQYF
v_call: TRBV20-1
d_call: .
j_call: TRBJ2-5

cdr3_nt: TGTGCCAGCAGTCCTGAACTAGCGGGAGGATTTAGCTCCTACAATGAGCAGTTCTTC
cdr3_aa: CASSPELAGGFSSYNEQFF
v_call: TRBV11-2
d_call: TRBD2
j_call: TRBJ2-1

cdr3_nt: TGCGCCAGCAGCTTGGACAGCGGGAGAGACGAGCAGTACTTC
cdr3_aa: CASSLDSGRDEQYF
v_call: TRBV5-1
d_call: TRBD2
j_call: TRBJ2-7

cdr3_nt: TGTGCCAGCAGTTTACGCAGCCAGCTAGTATCCTACGAGCAGTACTTC
cdr3_aa: CASSLRSQLVSYEQYF
v_call: TRBV27
d_call: .
j_call: TRBJ2-7

cdr3_nt: TGTGCCAGCAGCGACCCGGGACAGGGAAGGAACACTGAAGCTTTCTTT
cdr3_aa: CASSDPGQGRNTEAFF
v_call: TRBV9
d_call: TRBD1
j_call: TRBJ1-1

cdr3_nt: TGTGCCATAATTCGGACAGCCTACAATGAGCAGTTCTTC
cdr3_aa: CAIIRTAYNEQFF
v_call: TRBV10-3
d_call: .
j_call: TRBJ2-1

cdr3_nt: TGCGCCAGCAGCTTCACAGGGAGCTCCTATAATTCACCCCTCCACTTT
cdr3_aa: CASSFTGSSYNSPLHF
v_call: TRBV5-1
d_call: .
j_call: TRBJ1-6

cdr3_nt: TGTGCCAGCAGCTTAGAGGACTCCTCGGAGCAGTACTTC
cdr3_aa: CASSLEDSSEQYF
v_call: TRBV11-3
d_call: .
j_call: TRBJ2-7

cdr3_nt: TGTGCCAGCAGTGTAGCGGGGTTGTCTGGCTACACCTTC
cdr3_aa: CASSVAGLSGYTF
v_call: TRBV25-1
d_call: .
j_call: TRBJ1-2

cdr3_nt: TGTGCCAGCAGCTCTTTAGCGGGAGGGCTTTACGAGCAGTACTTC
cdr3_aa: CASSSLAGGLYEQYF
v_call: TRBV5-4
d_call: TRBD2
j_call: TRBJ2-7